This passage covers 25 T cell receptor beta chains from one sample sequenced in a study of read filtering for tumor transcriptome and immune sequencing. This library used around 400 ng RNA and molecular barcoded adaptors spanning alpha/delta and beta/gamma chains. Using its own MiXCR run on the reads, TCRdb lists one record per CDR3 protein. The repertoire consists of 20,000 to 25,000 distinct CDR3 sequences, with roughly an eighth occurring once and the leading ten covering 60% to 80%. Sequencing used a population of CD138-negative cells sorted from bone marrow. These receptors came from a donor older than 35 with multiple myeloma.

This clonotype occurred many times. The V and J genes are TRBV12-3 or TRBV12-4 and TRBJ1-2, with D tentatively TRBD1 (5 bases). The CDR3 consists of 12 residues. Trimming removed 4 bases at V and 4 bases at J, with 7 bases between. The CDR3 loop reads CASSYDSYGYTF. The DNA of the CDR3 is TGTGCCAGCAGTTACGACAGCTATGGCTACACCTTC.

This clonotype was detected ten times or more. V usage is TRBV28 and J usage is TRBJ2-6, with a weak D call TRBD2 (7 bases). Germline V gene sequence: CDR1 MDHEN, CDR2 SYDVKM. V lost 2 bases, J lost 4 bases, and 12 bases lay in between. The CDR3 has 16 amino acids. This chain's CDR3 is CASSLGGAEGANVLTF. The CDR3 DNA sequence: TGTGCCAGCAGTTTAGGGGGGGCGGAAGGGGCCAACGTCCTGACTTTC.

This clonotype was picked up many times. The CDR3 DNA sequence: TGTGCCAGCAGCTCGGTGCTCGGGGGAGGCTCCTACGAGCAGTACTTC. It is translated as CASSSVLGGGSYEQYF. J is TRBJ2-7 and V is TRBV7-2; possibly TRBD2 for D (6 bases). Per the germline V gene, CDR1 is SGHTA and CDR2 is FQGNSA. This CDR3 contains 16 residues. Trimming shortened V by 4 bases and J by 0 bases, and 16 bases separated the two germline ends.

This clonotype came up many times. This chain connects TRBV7-9 to TRBJ2-3, with D perhaps matching TRBD2 (6 bases). Per germline, CDR1 SEHNR and CDR2 FQNEAQ (reference sequence). The CDR3 is 16 amino acids. Trimming stripped 7 bases from V and 1 base from J, with 18 bases between. The DNA for the CDR3 is TGTGCCAGCACCAACTATTGGGCGGGACGCACAGATACGCAGTATTTT. This encodes CASTNYWAGRTDTQYF.

This clonotype has a handful of counts. The chain joins TRBV7-9 to TRBJ2-6, with D possibly TRBD1 on 5 matching bases. V lost 4 bases to trimming and J lost 1 base, with 11 bases between them. CDR1 is SEHNR and CDR2 is FQNEAQ in the germline V gene (reference sequence). The CDR3 covers 16 residues. This chain's CDR3 is CASSSGYLSGANVLTF. CDR3 DNA: TGTGCCAGCAGCTCAGGGTATCTATCTGGGGCCAACGTCCTGACTTTC.

A remark on this clonotype: A clone one base away is much larger, so this may be a read error. The CDR3 ends on some other residue instead of the conserved phenylalanine or tryptophan, so this is likely a read error. CDR3 DNA: TGTGCCAGCAGTTTAAGGGGCAGAACTGAAGCTTTCCTT. Amino acid sequence: CASSLRGRTEAFL. The genes are TRBV28 and TRBJ1-1, with a weak D call TRBD1 (5 bases). This CDR3 contains 13 residues. Germline V gene sequence: CDR1 MDHEN, CDR2 SYDVKM. The V end was cut by 2 bases, the J end by 5 bases, with 9 bases between.

In its sample, this clonotype was seen a few times. This sequence may be a read error, since a much larger clone differs from it by one base. This chain uses TRBV6-6 with TRBJ2-7, with 7 bases matching TRBD1. Germline CDR1 MNHNY, CDR2 SVGAGI (reference sequence). The CDR3 loop spans 13 amino acids. CDR3 nucleotide sequence: TGTGCCAGCAGTTATGACAGGGCCTACGAGCAGCACTTC. Translation gives CASSYDRAYEQHF.

In its sample, this clonotype was seen many times. The chain employs TRBV29-1 and TRBJ2-7; D not resolved. Germline CDR1 SQVTM, CDR2 ANQGSEA. The CDR3 spans 11 residues. Trimming stripped 6 bases from V and 6 bases from J, with 12 bases between. The CDR3 spells CSVRYSSEQYF. The CDR3 DNA is TGCAGCGTCCGGTATAGTAGCGAGCAGTACTTC.

Worth noting for this clonotype: This may come from a read error, since a much larger clone is one base off. The genes are TRBV23-1 and TRBJ1-2; D remains unclear. TRBV23-1 carries the ORF label, with uncertain function. CDR3 size: 12 residues. V was cut by 9 bases and J by 9 bases, with 17 bases left in between. CDR3 amino acids: CASSNFRKSYTF. CDR3 bases: TGCGCCAGTTCCAACTTTAGGAAGAGCTACACCTTC.

This clonotype was seen ten or more times. J is TRBJ2-1 and V is TRBV19; D gene unclear. CDR1 and CDR2 (germline): LNHDA, SQIVND (reference sequence). The CDR3 runs to 14 residues. Trimming shortened V by 0 bases and J by 8 bases, and 11 bases separated the two germline ends. The CDR3 is CASSIDTSGDEQFF. DNA of the CDR3: TGTGCCAGTAGTATAGATACCTCTGGGGATGAGCAGTTCTTC.

This chain uses TRBV28 with TRBJ2-3; D is ambiguous. V lost 2 bases, J lost 4 bases, and 16 bases lay in between. CDR3 length: 16 residues. Germline V gene sequence: CDR1 MDHEN, CDR2 SYDVKM. In nucleotides, the CDR3 is TGTGCCAGCAGTTTAAGGTTACCTCTGAGCCCAGATACGCAGTATTTT. The encoded protein is CASSLRLPLSPDTQYF.

This clonotype was counted at least ten times. The chain uses TRBV6-5 and TRBJ2-7; tentatively, D is TRBD1 (5 bases). Germline assignment: CDR1 MNHEY and CDR2 SVGAGI. The CDR3 has 12 residues. The germline V and J ends were trimmed by 6 bases and 3 bases, with 9 bases remaining between them. The CDR3 region has the DNA TGTGCCAGCAGAAAGGACAACTACGAGCAGTACTTC. Amino acid sequence: CASRKDNYEQYF.

The table lists this clonotype with many counts. V usage is TRBV20-1 and J usage is TRBJ2-1; 7 nucleotides agree with TRBD1. CDR1 and CDR2 from the germline V gene are DFQATT and SNEGSKA (reference sequence). CDR3 length: 13 amino acids. The junction had 10 bases not matched to a gene; V was cut back by 7 bases and J by 7 bases. CDR3 loop: CSGTGTVGNEQFF. DNA for the CDR3: TGCAGTGGGACCGGGACAGTGGGGAATGAGCAGTTCTTC.

This clonotype was recorded at least ten times. The genes are TRBV20-1 and TRBJ2-1, with 11 nucleotides matching TRBD2. Trimming cost V 4 bases and J 9 bases; bases outside gene matches: 8. This CDR3 contains 14 residues. CDR1 and CDR2 (germline): DFQATT, SNEGSKA (reference sequence). CDR3 sequence: CSATRLAGRTEQFF. In DNA, the CDR3 is TGCAGTGCTACCCGACTAGCGGGACGGACTGAGCAGTTCTTC.

This clonotype came up many times. The chain links TRBV20-1 to TRBJ2-4; possibly TRBD1 for D (5 bases). CDR1 DFQATT and CDR2 SNEGSKA come from the germline V gene (reference sequence). The V and J ends lost 4 bases and 0 bases respectively, with 13 bases between them. This CDR3 comprises 15 residues. The CDR3 loop reads CSATRVGEAKNIQYF. The CDR3 DNA reads TGCAGTGCTACTAGAGTAGGGGAAGCCAAAAACATTCAGTACTTC.

About this clonotype itself: This likely reflects a read error, since a far larger clone is one base away. The chain recombines TRBV3-2 with TRBJ2-7; the table's D call, TRBD2, was not checked against the DNA. TRBV3-2 is tagged as a pseudogene. There are 13 residues in the CDR3. CDR3 in DNA: TGTGCCAGCAGCACACGGGAGGGCTACGAGCAGTGCTTC. Translating gives CASSTREGYEQCF.

This clonotype appeared many times. This chain links TRBV18 with TRBJ2-1; D is unclear. Trimming took off 2 bases at V and 0 bases at J, with 8 bases between the two ends. Germline CDR1 reads KGHSH; CDR2 reads LQKENI. The CDR3 has 15 residues. CDR3 loop: CASSPVELSYNEQFF. As DNA, the CDR3 is TGTGCCAGCTCACCAGTAGAGCTCTCCTACAATGAGCAGTTCTTC. Full variable domain (outside the CDR3, taken from reference TRBV18 and TRBJ2-1): NAGVMQNPRHLVRRRGQEARLRCSPMKGHSHVYWYRQLPEEGLKFMVYLQKENIIDESGMPKERFSAEFPKEGPSILRIQQVVRGDSAAYFCASSPVELSYNEQFFGPGTRLTVL.

This clonotype occurred many times. The V call is TRBV6-6, the J call TRBJ1-3, with 8 nucleotides matching TRBD1. The CDR3 runs 14 residues. The ends lost 6 bases at V and 8 bases at J; junction bases unmatched: 9. The germline gives CDR1 MNHNY, CDR2 SVGAGI (reference sequence). CDR3 loop: CASSPGTGSDTIYF. The CDR3 DNA reads TGTGCCAGCAGCCCCGGGACAGGCTCGGACACCATATATTTT.

As to this clonotype: This could be a read error, since a much larger clone is one nucleotide away. The chain employs TRBV14 and TRBJ2-4; tentatively, D is TRBD1 (6 bases). Looked up from germline, CDR1 is SGHDN and CDR2 is FVKESK. V was pared by 4 bases and J by 8 bases, with 12 bases between. The CDR3 loop spans 13 amino acids. As DNA, the CDR3 is TGTGCCAGCAGCCCGGACAGAAAAGACATTCAGTACTTC. Translating it yields CASSPDRKDIQYF.

This clonotype occurred many times. The chain couples TRBV28 to TRBJ1-5, with TRBD1 as a possible D gene (6 bases). The CDR3 length is 17 residues. Germline CDR1 is MDHEN and CDR2 is SYDVKM. Deletions cut 5 bases from V and 2 bases from J, with 19 bases between. The DNA of the CDR3 is TGTGCCAGCAGTAATCCCCGGGGGCCCAGGGGCAATCAGCCCCAGCATTTT. Translating gives CASSNPRGPRGNQPQHF.

This clonotype was seen many times. This chain links TRBV19 with TRBJ2-7; 9 bases line up with TRBD1. After removal of 10 bases from V and 0 bases from J, the junction contained 4 bases not matched to a gene. Germline V gene data show CDR1 as LNHDA and CDR2 as SQIVND (reference sequence). This CDR3 contains 13 residues. CDR3 region: CATRDRDSYEQYF. CDR3 DNA sequence: TGTGCCACCCGGGACAGGGACTCCTACGAGCAGTACTTC.

The chain joins TRBV4-1 to TRBJ2-5, with D possibly TRBD2 on 7 matching bases. This CDR3 comprises 16 residues. The V gene lost 6 bases and the J gene lost 5 bases, with 22 bases spanning the gap. The germline CDR1 and CDR2 sequences are MGHRA and YSYEKL. DNA for the CDR3: TGCGCCAGCAGACAACAGGGAGGGCGACAGCTGGAGACCCAGTACTTC. Protein: CASRQQGGRQLETQYF.

Note on this clonotype: This sequence may be a read error, since a much larger clone differs from it by one base. The J gene is TRBJ2-2, the V gene TRBV7-6; the match to TRBD1 covers 7 bases. CDR1 and CDR2 from the germline V gene are SGHVS and FNYEAQ. The CDR3 length is 16 residues. The ends lost 4 bases at V and 1 base at J; junction bases unmatched: 6. CDR3 sequence: CASSSGQFKNTGELFF. CDR3 coding DNA: TGTGCCAGCAGCTCGGGACAGTTCAAGAACACCGGGGAGCTGTTTTTT.

This clonotype appeared a few times. The rearrangement links TRBV5-4 to TRBJ2-3; either TRBD1 or TRBD2 may supply D (5 bases each). The CDR3 has 16 residues. Germline V gene lookup returns CDR1 SGHNT and CDR2 YYREEE (reference sequence). V lost 0 bases, J lost 0 bases, and 11 bases lay in between. This CDR3 reads CASSLAGTRSTDTQYF. As DNA, the CDR3 is TGTGCCAGCAGCTTGGCAGGGACCCGAAGCACAGATACGCAGTATTTT.

Ten or more counts support this clonotype. V gene TRBV5-1 combines with J gene TRBJ2-1; 11 bases map to TRBD2. The CDR3 loop spans 14 amino acids. J was trimmed by 7 bases and V by 4 bases; bases with no gene match: 4. Germline V gene data show CDR1 as SGHRS and CDR2 as YFSETQ. CDR3 amino acids: CASSQGLAENEQFF. CDR3 in DNA: TGCGCCAGCAGCCAGGGACTAGCGGAGAATGAGCAGTTCTTC.